This paragraph reports one T cell receptor (beta chain). TCRdb's table, derived via immunoSEQ multiplex PCR, lists solely in-frame clones and lacks some. Of about 100,000 clones in the sample, approximately 86% were seen once. The sample is drawn from a study of blood T cell repertoires in COVID-19. CDR1 is MNHNY, CDR2 SVGAGI, per germline (reference sequence). Trimming removed 7 bases from V and 2 bases from J; junction bases left unmatched: 4. The CDR3 length is 13 residues. This clonotype was obtained from a man older than 75 with acute or convalescent COVID-19. The chain couples TRBV6-6 to TRBJ1-1; TRBD1 aligns across 7 bases. The sample comprised peripheral blood. CDR3 DNA sequence: TGTGCCAGCACCCGACAGGGAAACACTGAAGCTTTCTTT. Protein: CASTRQGNTEAFF.